This TCR beta chain was profiled in a study of T cells in women clearing cervical HPV infection listed by TCRdb under 2018. Looking at the study overall: The cases were 25 to 30 women with histologically confirmed HPV16-related CIN3 or worse, and 2 of those women had invasive cancers. The controls were 25 or so women whose single incident HPV16 infection cleared within 12 months with no development of precancer or cancer. Case blood was taken at the visit when the lesion was first identified, whereas control blood was taken when infection was no longer detected. Among cases, blood sampling occurred a median of 149 days after lesion detection, with an interquartile range of about 85 to 200 days. Since HLA typing was available for only a few women, HLA type could not be ruled out as a confounder. An exploratory proof-of-principle case-control study, nested within the Guanacaste HPV Natural History Study in Costa Rica, was conducted to compare TCR repertoires across cervical HPV16 outcomes. Cases were matched to controls by age within five years and by the year the sample was collected. Median age was 34 years in cases versus just over 37 in controls, and baseline characteristics did not differ significantly. In the parent cohort, 10,049 women aged 18 or older were enrolled in Guanacaste, Costa Rica, during about 1993 to 1995 and then followed for less than 8 years. As quality controls, five blinded duplicates were added to each group, bringing the total to about 60 samples made up of about 50 participants and approximately ten replicates.

The immunoSEQ assay used multiplex PCR to amplify TCR beta CDR3 regions from an average of roughly 1,200 ng of genomic DNA per sample. The assay corrected primer bias using a complete synthetic TCR repertoire to establish an amplification baseline. The amplicons were sequenced on the Illumina platform. In the original analysis: Sequences were error-corrected by clustering with frequency ratios and a modified nearest-neighbor algorithm, then analyzed in the immunoSEQ Analyzer with IMGT gene definitions. At each rarefaction depth, TCR richness and evenness were averaged across 20 rarefaction repeats, and samples with fewer sequences than that depth were excluded. V, D and J gene relative abundances were compared between groups with Wilcoxon rank sum tests, applying FDR correction. For the blinded duplicates, the intraclass correlation was roughly 96% for TCR richness and averaged 76.4% across 70 or so gene segments. As stored in TCRdb, this immuneACCESS dataset retains in-frame rearrangements with V and J assigned. A fraction of the clones does not appear; measured against another copy, unresolved V genes explain less than half of the discrepancy, and the remainder lacks a known reason. V, J and clone size are taken as reported in that table, and D and trimming were inferred from the DNA itself. The sample's clone listing holds roughly 35,000 clones. The ten biggest clones cover 3.7% of the sample.

Sequences SGHRS (CDR1) and YFSETQ (CDR2) are obtained from the germline V gene. Measured from the cysteine to the phenylalanine, the CDR3 is 16 residues long. The DNA shown is the part of the CDR3 that was read: 39 bases, in frame from base 1. The germline V end is reduced by 5 bases and the J end by 4 bases; junction bases left unmatched: 8. Overall results and qualifications from the work: Significantly higher TCR repertoire richness was observed in CIN3+ cases than in controls across sequencing depths, whereas no difference in evenness was found. The cross-sectional design could not show whether the associations came before the infection or were a result of it, and neither effector/memory subsets nor HPV-specific T cells were isolated. Because the number of T cells in each sample was unknown, differences in richness could reflect differing T-cell content rather than repertoire biology. By combining richness with V gene abundances, random forest classifiers separated cases from controls with an estimated AUC of about 0.86. Lower TRBV6-7 relative abundance was observed in cases than in controls (roughly 0.12% versus 0.15%; Bonferroni P = 0.0008).

Turning to this clone: Its antigen target is currently unknown. The read finishes 3 residues shy of the CDR3 end, and the germline J gene is used to complete it.

Every participant had a single incident cervical HPV16 infection, and prevalent HPV16 infections were excluded. Cervical HPV DNA was detected by MY09/MY11 PCR, and genotyping was performed by dot-blot hybridization. Fifteen mL of heparinized blood were centrifuged, and the buffy coat was split into aliquots, frozen at -30 degrees C, and then kept at -80 degrees C. QIAGEN kits were used to extract genomic DNA from the buffy coat specimens. The sequence is built from TRBV5-1 and TRBJ2-2; TRBD2 agrees with 10 junctional bases. This receptor was taken from a woman aged 18 to 75 with a cervical HPV16 infection that either progressed to CIN3+ or cleared (not recorded which). Sequencing input: blood buffy coat. The CDR3 region reads CASRVAGGPGTGELFF. The CDR3 bases that were read are TGCGCCAGCAGGGTAGCGGGGGGCCCGGGCACCGGGGAG.